This T cell receptor (beta chain) was captured in a study of T cell changes during pregnancy in multiple sclerosis. The CDR3 extends over 23 amino acids. Measured with immunoSEQ multiplex PCR; TCRdb has only the in-frame clones, and not every one. The profile shows tens of thousands of clones, approximately 90% of them singletons. Sample: CD4+ T cells from peripheral blood mononuclear cells, taken in the second trimester of pregnancy. The chain links TRBV21-1 to TRBJ1-6; the table gives TRBD1 as D, unverified against the DNA. TRBV21-1 is a recognized pseudogene. This TCR came from a female donor with multiple sclerosis, enrolled in a pregnancy study. The CDR3 bases are TGTGCCAGCAGCACCGGACAGTGGCTCGGCCAGGGGCTGAGTAGAGGGCATAATTCACCCCTCCACTTT. It encodes CASSTGQWLGQGLSRGHNSPLHF.